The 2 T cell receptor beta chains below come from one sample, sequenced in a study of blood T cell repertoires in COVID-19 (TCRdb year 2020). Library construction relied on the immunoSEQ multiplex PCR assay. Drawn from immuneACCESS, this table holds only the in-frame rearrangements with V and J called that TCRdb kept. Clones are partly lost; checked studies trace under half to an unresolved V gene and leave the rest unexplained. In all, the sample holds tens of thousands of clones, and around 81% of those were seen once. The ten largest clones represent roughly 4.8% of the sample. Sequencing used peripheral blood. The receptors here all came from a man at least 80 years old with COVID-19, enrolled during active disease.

The CDR3 sequence is CASGRRGGELFF. In nucleotides, the CDR3 is TGTGCCAGCGGTAGACGGGGCGGGGAGCTGTTTTTT. The chain recombines TRBV6-5 with TRBJ2-2, with a possible D match to TRBD2 (5 bases). V shed 8 bases and J shed 7 bases, with 11 bases lying between them. Germline CDR1 MNHEY, CDR2 SVGAGI. CDR3 size: 12 residues.

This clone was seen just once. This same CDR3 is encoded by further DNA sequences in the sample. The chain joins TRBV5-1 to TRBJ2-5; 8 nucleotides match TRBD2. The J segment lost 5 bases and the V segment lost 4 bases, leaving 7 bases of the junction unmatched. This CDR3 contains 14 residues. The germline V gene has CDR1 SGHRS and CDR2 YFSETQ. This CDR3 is CASSGGGGRETQYF. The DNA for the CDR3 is TGCGCCAGCAGCGGGGGCGGGGGGCGGGAGACCCAGTACTTC.